The clone carrying this TCR beta chain was seen once. As yet, its antigen is unknown. Primers for the PCR totalled 60 Vbeta and 13 Jbeta. Generated by immunoSEQ multiplex PCR, the TCRdb table keeps only in-frame clones and is missing some. The table records about 93,000 clones, 70% to 85% of them present only once. As for the donors, each was a healthy bone marrow donor. Germline CDR1 is SGHTA and CDR2 is FQGTGA. V was clipped by 9 bases and J by 3 bases; unmatched bases: 5. The CDR3 spans 13 residues. The data are from a study of cytomegalovirus exposure and HLA in healthy donors. Study-level findings and limits: An observed cluster of highly shared sequence variants was recorded as a likely sequencing artifact. There were some V segments, including TRBV6-2 and TRBV6-3, excluded as indistinguishable.

The sequenced material came from PBMCs. The receptor was isolated from a man aged 45-60 years in good health and CMV-seronegative. The chain is built from TRBV7-3 and TRBJ2-5, with 9 positions matching TRBD2. The CDR3 sequence: CASSGRNEETQYF. CDR3 DNA sequence: TGTGCCAGTAGCGGGAGAAATGAAGAGACCCAGTACTTC.